The clone carrying this T cell receptor beta chain was counted a few times. Antigen: not known. This sample is part of a study of cytomegalovirus exposure and HLA in healthy donors. Whole-study context: A prior study identified some 100 million unique TCR beta sequences from about 180 million T cells. The study placed about 86% of its approximately 380 genotyped donors in the Caucasian-associated ancestry cluster.

General study points: A later analysis revealed that TCR association rates differed between HLA loci, peaking at DRB1 and bottoming out at HLA-C. Later on, an analysis tied under 20,000 TCR beta sequences to HLA alleles at 0.05 false discovery rate.

V lost 1 base and J 0 bases, leaving 16 bases between the germline ends. The CDR3 totals 17 residues. Germline assignment: CDR1 LGHNA and CDR2 YSLEER. The PCR ran on 60 Vbeta and 13 Jbeta primers. Libraries were prepared by immunoSEQ multiplex PCR; TCRdb keeps only in-frame clonotypes and omits some of them. This table has over 100,000 clones, roughly 78% appearing once. This sequence originates from a man aged 25-45 years in good health and CMV-seronegative. The genes are TRBV4-3 and TRBJ2-7, with D possibly TRBD1 on 6 matching bases. The specimen sequenced was PBMCs. Here the CDR3 DNA reads TGCGCCAGCAGCCAAGGCATCCTGGGGGCAAACTCCTACGAGCAGTACTTC. Translation gives CASSQGILGANSYEQYF.